The text below deals with one T cell receptor beta chain. Its antigen is not known. The CDR3 spans 14 residues. Trimming cost V 0 bases and J 10 bases, with 15 bases left between them. Per germline, CDR1 LNHDA and CDR2 SQIVND (reference sequence). The entry originates in a study of OX40 agonist ivuxolimab in advanced cancers. Sequenced by immunoSEQ multiplex PCR; TCRdb stores in-frame clones only, minus some. The table has about 55,000 clones, around nine tenths seen once. Overall study results and limits: Mean expanded clone counts were higher in CD8+ than CD4+ T cells.

This receptor was obtained from an adult with an advanced solid tumor such as melanoma, head and neck, liver or kidney cancer. The source was CD4+ or CD8+ T cells sorted from blood, collected in a trial of the OX40 agonist ivuxolimab. The chain uses TRBV19 and TRBJ1-1; D ambiguous. CDR3 protein: CASSIDFLAERAFF. CDR3 in DNA: TGTGCCAGTAGTATAGATTTTCTGGCAGAACGAGCTTTCTTT.